This T cell receptor beta chain was sequenced in a study of T-cell reconstitution after alpha-beta-depleted transplantation in children. Study-wide results and caveats: T cells produced anew were the main source of T-cell counts and diversity one year after transplant. Reportedly, only several hundred clones from non-depleted graft cells drove alpha-beta T-cell counts at about two months.

The authors prepared the TCRbeta library with unique molecular identifiers. Each CDR3 protein gets one entry after TCRdb re-called the PCR reads with MiXCR. This sample has 700,000 to 850,000 distinct CDR3 sequences, with 15% to 20% found just once. This clonotype appeared a few times. The antigen is undetermined. The CDR3 has 14 residues. V was cut by 6 bases and J by 1 base, with 9 bases left in between. This rearrangement joins TRBV12-3 or TRBV12-4 to TRBJ2-2; D is ambiguous. The source was PBMCs, mostly from graft donor cells, collected 360 days after TCRalphabeta/CD19-depleted stem cell transplant. This TCR was sampled from a male patient between 10 and 17 years old who had a stem cell transplant for acute lymphoblastic leukemia, so the T cells may come from the graft donor. As DNA, the CDR3 is TGTGCCAGCAGATCGATCAGGAACACCGGGGAGCTGTTTTTT. Translated: CASRSIRNTGELFF.